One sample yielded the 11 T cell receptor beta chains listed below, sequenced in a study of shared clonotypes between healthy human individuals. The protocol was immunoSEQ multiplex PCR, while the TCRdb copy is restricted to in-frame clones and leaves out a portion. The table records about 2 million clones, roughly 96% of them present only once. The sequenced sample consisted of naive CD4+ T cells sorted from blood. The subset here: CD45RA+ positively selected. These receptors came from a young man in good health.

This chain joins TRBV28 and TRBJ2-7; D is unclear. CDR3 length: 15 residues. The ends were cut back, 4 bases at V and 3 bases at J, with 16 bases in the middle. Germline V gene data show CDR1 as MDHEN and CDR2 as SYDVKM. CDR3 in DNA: TGTGCCAGCAGTTCCGACTCGGTGGCGATCTACGAGCAGTACTTC. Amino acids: CASSSDSVAIYEQYF.

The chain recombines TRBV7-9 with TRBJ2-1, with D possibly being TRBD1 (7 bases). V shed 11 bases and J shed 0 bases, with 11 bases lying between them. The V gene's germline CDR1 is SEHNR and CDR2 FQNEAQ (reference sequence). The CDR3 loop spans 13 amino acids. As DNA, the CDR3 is TGTGCCGCGGGGACAGCCTCCTACAATGAGCAGTTCTTC. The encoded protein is CAAGTASYNEQFF.

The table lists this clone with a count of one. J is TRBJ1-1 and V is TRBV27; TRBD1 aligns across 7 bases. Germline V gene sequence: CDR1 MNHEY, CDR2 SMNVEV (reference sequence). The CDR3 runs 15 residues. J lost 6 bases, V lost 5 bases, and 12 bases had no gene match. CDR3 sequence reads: CASSPGTAGTAEAFF. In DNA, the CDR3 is TGTGCCAGCAGTCCGGGGACAGCAGGTACCGCTGAAGCTTTCTTT.

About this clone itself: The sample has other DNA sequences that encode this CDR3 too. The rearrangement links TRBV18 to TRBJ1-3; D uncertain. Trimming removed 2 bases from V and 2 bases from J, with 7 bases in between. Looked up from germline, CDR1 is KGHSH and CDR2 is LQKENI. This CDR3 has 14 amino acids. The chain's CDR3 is CASSPEGAGNTIYF. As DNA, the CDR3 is TGTGCCAGCTCACCAGAGGGAGCTGGAAACACCATATATTTT.

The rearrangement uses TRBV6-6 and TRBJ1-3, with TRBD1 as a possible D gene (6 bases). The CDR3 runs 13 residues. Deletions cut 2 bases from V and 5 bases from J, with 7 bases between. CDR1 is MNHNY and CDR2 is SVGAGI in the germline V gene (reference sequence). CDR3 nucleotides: TGTGCCAGCAGTTACCAGGGGAGAAACACCATATATTTT. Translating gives CASSYQGRNTIYF.

CDR3 DNA sequence: TGTGCCAGCAGCGTAGAGGGGCATATAACTGAAGCTTTCTTT. This codes for CASSVEGHITEAFF. The chain recombines TRBV9 with TRBJ1-1, with D tentatively TRBD1 (5 bases). Trimming pared 0 bases from V and 5 bases from J, leaving 11 bases between. In germline, CDR1 is SGDLS, CDR2 YYNGEE. The CDR3 extends over 14 amino acids.

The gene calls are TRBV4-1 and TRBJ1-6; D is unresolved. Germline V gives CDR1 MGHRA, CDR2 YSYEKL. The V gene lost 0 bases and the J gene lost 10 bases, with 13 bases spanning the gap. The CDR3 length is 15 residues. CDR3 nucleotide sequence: TGCGCCAGCAGCCAAGATGAGCTTAGACCCTCACCCCTCCACTTT. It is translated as CASSQDELRPSPLHF.

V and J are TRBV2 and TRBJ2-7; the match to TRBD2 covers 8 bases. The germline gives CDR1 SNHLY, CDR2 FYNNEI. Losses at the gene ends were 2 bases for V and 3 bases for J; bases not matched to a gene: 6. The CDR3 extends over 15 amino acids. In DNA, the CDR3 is TGTGCCAGCAGTGAAACCCAAGCGGGGGACTACGAGCAGTACTTC. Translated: CASSETQAGDYEQYF. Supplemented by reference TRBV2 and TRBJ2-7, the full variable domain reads EPEVTQTPSHQVTQMGQEVILRCVPISNHLYFYWYRQILGQKVEFLVSFYNNEISEKSEIFDDQFSVERPDGSNFTLKIRSTKLEDSAMYFCASSETQAGDYEQYFGPGTRLTVT.

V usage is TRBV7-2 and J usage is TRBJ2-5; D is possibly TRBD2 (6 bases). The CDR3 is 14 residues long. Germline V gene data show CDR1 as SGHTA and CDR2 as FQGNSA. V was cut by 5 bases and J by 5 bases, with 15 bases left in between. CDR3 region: CASSRLMEGETQYF. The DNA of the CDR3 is TGTGCCAGCAGCCGTCTAATGGAGGGTGAGACCCAGTACTTC.

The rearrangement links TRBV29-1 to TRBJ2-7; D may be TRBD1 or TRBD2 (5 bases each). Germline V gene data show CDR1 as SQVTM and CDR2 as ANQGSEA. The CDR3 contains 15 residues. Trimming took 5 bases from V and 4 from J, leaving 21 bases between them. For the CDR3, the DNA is TGCAGCGTTCCTAAACCCCGGGACCCAGAATACGAGCAGTACTTC. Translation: CSVPKPRDPEYEQYF.

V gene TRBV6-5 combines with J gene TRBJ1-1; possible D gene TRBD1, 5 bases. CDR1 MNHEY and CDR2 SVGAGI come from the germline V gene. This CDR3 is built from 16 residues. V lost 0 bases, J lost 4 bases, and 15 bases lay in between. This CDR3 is CASSYSAAGGSTEAFF. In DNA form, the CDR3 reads TGTGCCAGCAGTTACTCAGCGGCGGGGGGAAGCACTGAAGCTTTCTTT.